Below are 8 T cell receptor beta chains sequenced from a single sample in a study of blood T cells in healthy people across ages. A second PCR of about 7 to 12 cycles used a sample-barcoded 5' primer and a J-beta primer mix. Each CDR3 protein is one row after TCRdb ran MiXCR on the 5' RACE reads. The data show 1.8 million or so distinct CDR3 sequences, 35% to 50% seen once. Sequencing was performed on blood. The receptors derive from a human donor in good health.

The V gene is TRBV3-1, the J gene TRBJ2-1; D may be TRBD2 (5 bases). CDR1 is LGHDT and CDR2 is YNNKEL in the germline V gene (reference sequence). The CDR3 consists of 11 residues. V was cut by 3 bases and J by 13 bases, with 10 bases left in between. Written as DNA, the CDR3 is TGTGCCAGCAGCCACGGGGAGACCCAGTTCTTC. Translating it yields CASSHGETQFF.

This sequence joins TRBV10-3 and TRBJ1-2; D gene uncertain. The germline CDR1 and CDR2 sequences are ENHRY and SYGVKD. This CDR3 has 13 amino acids. V lost 0 bases, J lost 5 bases, and 7 bases lay in between. CDR3 in DNA: TGTGCCATCAGTGAGTCGGGGTTATATGGCTACACCTTC. As protein: CAISESGLYGYTF.

This clonotype was recorded a few times. CDR3 bases: TGCGCCAGCATGGCTGACCCGGGCAATGAGCAGTTCTTC. As protein: CASMADPGNEQFF. This chain links TRBV5-1 with TRBJ2-1; D not certain. CDR1 is SGHRS, CDR2 YFSETQ, per germline. This CDR3 has 13 amino acids. V lost 6 bases, J lost 6 bases, and 13 bases lay in between.

This chain joins TRBV19 and TRBJ2-3, with D unclear. Germline CDR1 is LNHDA and CDR2 is SQIVND (reference sequence). V was pared by 5 bases and J by 6 bases, with 15 bases between. The CDR3 sequence is 14 residues long. CDR3: CASSRSSAGDTQYF. CDR3 sequence (DNA): TGTGCCAGTAGTCGGTCAAGCGCCGGGGATACGCAGTATTTT.

This clonotype was found once. The CDR3 reads CASSSRDIQPGEQYF. CDR3 DNA sequence: TGCGCCAGCAGCTCCCGGGACATCCAACCGGGGGAGCAGTACTTC. The chain has TRBV5-1 and TRBJ2-7; a weak D match, TRBD1 (6 bases). The CDR3 has 15 residues. CDR1 SGHRS and CDR2 YFSETQ come from the germline V gene. V gave up 3 bases and J gave up 7 bases, with 20 bases separating them.

This clonotype was seen more than once but under ten times. This chain's CDR3 is CASKDGGAGETQYF. CDR3 nucleotides: TGTGCCAGCAAAGACGGGGGGGCCGGAGAGACCCAGTACTTC. The J gene is TRBJ2-5, the V gene TRBV12-3 or TRBV12-4; TRBD2 matches at 8 bases. V lost 7 bases, J lost 4 bases, and 8 bases stayed unmatched. CDR3 length equals 14 residues.

The chain has TRBV11-2 and TRBJ1-2; the D gene is possibly TRBD1 (6 bases). The CDR3 length is 15 residues. The germline V gene encodes CDR1 SGHAT and CDR2 FQNNGV. V was cut by 2 bases and J by 8 bases, with 18 bases left in between. CDR3 nucleotide sequence: TGTGCCAGCAGCTTATCGACCAGTGGACAGCGAGGCTACACCTTC. Translation: CASSLSTSGQRGYTF.

This clonotype was recorded at least ten times. The rearrangement links TRBV29-1 to TRBJ1-2, with 9 positions matching TRBD1. This CDR3 comprises 17 residues. With 3 bases clipped from V and 4 bases from J, the junction kept 15 bases outside the gene matches. From germline, CDR1 is SQVTM and CDR2 ANQGSEA. CDR3 nucleotide sequence: TGCAGCGTTGACCACGCCGACGACAGGGGGGGAGGCTATGGCTACACCTTC. Its protein product is CSVDHADDRGGGYGYTF.